These 28 T cell receptor beta chains originate from one sample sequenced in a study of breast tumors, draining lymph nodes, adjacent tissues. Breast cancer patients provided tissue from their axillary draining lymph nodes. MiXCR, applied by TCRdb to the multiplex PCR reads, yields one record per CDR3 protein. The table shows about 140,000 distinct CDR3 sequences, with 32% occurring only once. Specimen: axillary lymph node tissue. The receptor set was obtained from a female donor with breast cancer. Some clones in this sample may be carry-over from other donors' samples.

The chain recombines TRBV28 with TRBJ2-5; no clear D gene. The CDR3 spans 18 residues. The germline CDR1 and CDR2 sequences are MDHEN and SYDVKM. V was trimmed by 5 bases and J by 2 bases, leaving 24 bases between them. This CDR3 reads CASSTLLLKGAKQETQYF. As DNA, the CDR3 is TGTGCCAGCAGTACGCTCCTTCTCAAGGGCGCCAAACAAGAGACCCAGTACTTC.

Details on this clonotype: One junction end does not reproduce the germline sequence, and a read error may be involved. The rearrangement uses TRBV7-9 and TRBJ1-1; 9 bases line up with TRBD1. From germline, CDR1 is SEHNR and CDR2 FQNEAQ (reference sequence). This CDR3 comprises 16 residues. This chain's CDR3 is CASSTQTGGGSTESFF. CDR3 coding DNA: TGTGCCAGCAGCACCCAAACAGGGGGCGGTAGCACTGAATCTTTCTTT. Drawing the rest from reference TRBV7-9 and TRBJ1-1, the complete variable domain is DTGVSQNPRHKITKRGQNVTFRCDPISEHNRLYWYRQTLGQGPEFLTYFQNEAQLEKSRLLSDRFSAERPKGSFSTLEIQRTEQGDSAMYLCASSTQTGGGSTESFFGQGTRLTVV.

This clonotype was seen repeatedly, ten times or more. Being one base from a much bigger clone, this may be a read error. The genes are TRBV7-6 and TRBJ2-5; 9 nucleotides align to TRBD2. Germline values: CDR1 SGHVS, CDR2 FNYEAQ. The CDR3 extends over 15 amino acids. This CDR3 reads CASSSGLALRETQHF. The CDR3 DNA follows: TGTGCCAGCAGCTCGGGACTAGCACTGAGAGAGACCCAGCACTTC.

This clonotype was seen many times. This sequence joins TRBV18 and TRBJ1-4; D not certain. Germline CDR1 and CDR2: KGHSH and LQKENI. V was shortened by 3 bases and J by 4 bases, with 9 bases between the two germline ends. The CDR3 has 14 amino acids. The CDR3 coding sequence is TGTGCCAGCTCACCGAGGCAGGATAATGAAAAACTGTTTTTT. Translating gives CASSPRQDNEKLFF. Combining the CDR3 with reference TRBV18 and TRBJ1-4 gives the whole variable domain NAGVMQNPRHLVRRRGQEARLRCSPMKGHSHVYWYRQLPEEGLKFMVYLQKENIIDESGMPKERFSAEFPKEGPSILRIQQVVRGDSAAYFCASSPRQDNEKLFFGSGTQLSVL.

This clonotype has ten or more counts. At one of its ends the junction is not consistent with the germline gene, which may arise from a read error. The rearrangement links TRBV9 to TRBJ2-5; 7 bases are shared with TRBD2. Germline V gene data show CDR1 as SGDLS and CDR2 as YYNGEE. This CDR3 comprises 14 residues. The CDR3 DNA is TGTGCCAGCAGCGTAGGTGGGGGGGAAGAGACCCAGTCCTTC. Its protein is CASSVGGGEETQSF.

Ten or more counts support this clonotype. The chain couples TRBV25-1 to TRBJ2-1; 10 bases map to TRBD2. The V gene end was trimmed by 7 bases and the J gene end by 7 bases; junction bases not matched to a gene: 16. Germline V lookup: CDR1 MGHDK, CDR2 SYGVNS. The CDR3 runs 17 residues. CDR3 amino acids: CASNSGIQRGGVNEQFF. The CDR3 DNA sequence: TGTGCCAGCAATTCGGGGATCCAGCGGGGGGGTGTGAATGAGCAGTTCTTC.

Many counts were recorded for this clonotype. A read error may account for a junction end that differs from germline. The chain joins TRBV6-6 to TRBJ1-2, with D hard to call. Looked up from germline, CDR1 is MNHNY and CDR2 is SVGAGI (reference sequence). This CDR3 region has 14 residues. DNA for the CDR3: TGTGCCAGCAGTCACTCGGAGTCTGATGGTGGCTACACCTTC. Translation gives CASSHSESDGGYTF.

This clonotype appeared a few times. A much larger clone lies a single base off, so this may be a read error. The V gene is TRBV12-3 or TRBV12-4, the J gene TRBJ2-2; D perhaps matches TRBD2 (6 bases). Deletions cut 6 bases from V and 6 bases from J, with 14 bases between. This CDR3 contains 14 residues. As DNA, the CDR3 is TGTGCCAGCAGCTACTCCTCGGGGGCCGGGGAGCTGTTTTTT. Protein sequence: CASSYSSGAGELFF.

This clonotype occurred a few times. The V call is TRBV19, the J call TRBJ1-1, with D perhaps matching TRBD1 (5 bases). The CDR3 totals 14 residues. Trimming took 3 bases from V and 5 from J, leaving 13 bases between them. In germline, CDR1 is LNHDA, CDR2 SQIVND (reference sequence). CDR3 sequence reads: CASSIFGARTEAFF. As DNA, the CDR3 is TGTGCCAGTAGTATTTTTGGGGCGCGAACTGAAGCTTTCTTT.

This clonotype was recorded only once. With a much larger clone just one base away, this may be a read error. The chain is built from TRBV28 and TRBJ1-2; the D is unclear. The CDR3 is 13 residues long. V lost 6 bases and J lost 8, with 16 bases in between. Germline-derived CDR1 and CDR2 are MDHEN and SYDVKM. CDR3 nucleotides: TGTGCCAGCAGACCTCCCCCTTTGGAGGGCTACACCTTC. It codes for CASRPPPLEGYTF.

This clonotype was recorded many times. As DNA, the CDR3 is TGCAGTGCTAGAGATTCACCCGGACAGACGGGGGAGACCCAGTACTTC. Protein product: CSARDSPGQTGETQYF. The V and J genes are TRBV20-1 and TRBJ2-5; maybe TRBD1 (6 bases). CDR3 length: 16 residues. Germline V gives CDR1 DFQATT, CDR2 SNEGSKA (reference sequence). Deletions cut 0 bases from V and 5 bases from J, with 19 bases between.

J is TRBJ1-4 and V is TRBV24-1, with D tentatively TRBD1 (6 bases). This CDR3 has 17 amino acids. Trimming left V 5 bases short and J 2 bases short, with 17 bases between. Germline CDR1 is KGHDR and CDR2 is SFDVKD. The CDR3 protein is CATSANRDKSTNEKLFF. The CDR3 DNA reads as TGTGCCACCAGTGCAAACAGGGACAAGTCCACTAATGAAAAACTGTTTTTT.

V and J are TRBV19 and TRBJ1-1; D gene unclear. The CDR3 totals 16 residues. Germline V lookup: CDR1 LNHDA, CDR2 SQIVND (reference sequence). V lost 3 bases and J 2 bases, leaving 16 bases between the germline ends. The CDR3 DNA is TGTGCCAGTAGTATTGGCAGTGGAGGATCTAACACTGAAGCTTTCTTT. Translation: CASSIGSGGSNTEAFF.

This clonotype was picked up a small number of times. Possible read error: a much larger clone is one base away. The rearrangement links TRBV12-3 or TRBV12-4 to TRBJ1-2, with TRBD1 identical over 7 bases. V trimming: 3 bases; J trimming: 7 bases; junction bases outside the gene matches: 8. The CDR3 runs 14 residues. CDR3: CASSFTDRVSGYTF. In nucleotides, the CDR3 is TGTGCCAGCAGTTTCACCGACAGGGTCTCTGGCTACACCTTC.

This clonotype occurred many times. The V gene is TRBV18, the J gene TRBJ2-7; TRBD2 matches 8 bases. The CDR3 is 15 residues long. Germline CDR1 and CDR2: KGHSH and LQKENI. V lost 3 bases, J lost 3 bases, and 7 bases stayed unmatched. The DNA of the CDR3 is TGTGCCAGCTCACCTTCCAGCGGGGGCCGCTACGAGCAGTACGTC. Its protein product is CASSPSSGGRYEQYV.

This clonotype was counted many times. CDR3 nucleotides: TGTGCCAGCACGCGGCCGGGACAGGGGTTGACCTACGAGCAGTACTTC. This sequence encodes CASTRPGQGLTYEQYF. This chain connects TRBV27 to TRBJ2-7; 10 bases map to TRBD1. The CDR3 is 16 amino acids. V gave up 7 bases and J gave up 2 bases; unmatched junction bases: 11. Looked up from germline, CDR1 is MNHEY and CDR2 is SMNVEV (reference sequence).

In its sample, this clonotype was seen a few times. V and J are TRBV13 and TRBJ2-3, with TRBD2 identical over 8 bases. J was trimmed by 0 bases and V by 5 bases; bases with no gene match: 10. CDR3 length: 17 amino acids. From germline, CDR1 is PRHDT and CDR2 FYEKMQ (reference sequence). Written as DNA, the CDR3 is TGTGCCAGCAGCCCCCGTCGTGGACTAGCCAGCACAGATACGCAGTATTTT. Its translation: CASSPRRGLASTDTQYF.

About this clonotype: Without the conserved terminal phenylalanine or tryptophan, this CDR3 likely stems from a read error. J is TRBJ2-1 and V is TRBV15; D is possibly TRBD1 or TRBD2 (6 bases each). Deletions cut 3 bases from V and 4 bases from J, with 16 bases between. Germline-derived CDR1 and CDR2 are LNHNV and YYDKDF (reference sequence). CDR3 length: 16 amino acids. The CDR3 DNA reads as TGTGCCACCAGCAGTTACTCGGGGGACATATACAATGAGCAGTTCCTC. It translates to CATSSYSGDIYNEQFL.

Comment on this clonotype: A read error is possible here, since a much larger clone lies one base away. The chain recombines TRBV12-3 or TRBV12-4 with TRBJ2-1, with a weak D call TRBD2 (5 bases). This CDR3 has 15 amino acids. Trimming removed 3 bases at V and 7 bases at J, with 16 bases between. In DNA form, the CDR3 reads TGTGCCAGCAGTTTCGGGCGGAGGCCTTTAAATGAGCAGTTCTTC. Its protein is CASSFGRRPLNEQFF.

This clonotype has a count of ten or more. The chain is built from TRBV20-1 and TRBJ1-6, with TRBD1 matching 10 bases. The germline V gene has CDR1 DFQATT and CDR2 SNEGSKA (reference sequence). After removal of 7 bases from V and 10 bases from J, the junction contained 4 bases not matched to a gene. CDR3 length equals 12 residues. The CDR3 region has the DNA TGCAGTGTCGGGACAGGGGCCTCACCCCTCCACTTT. Translating it yields CSVGTGASPLHF.

The chain recombines TRBV4-1 with TRBJ1-5, with D uncertain. V lost 5 bases and J lost 3, with 17 bases in between. Per germline, CDR1 MGHRA and CDR2 YSYEKL. The CDR3 length is 16 residues. The CDR3 loop is CASSTRVIRHNQPQHF. DNA of the CDR3: TGCGCCAGCAGCACGCGGGTCATCAGGCACAATCAGCCCCAGCATTTT.

A remark on this clonotype: A much larger clone is a single base away; this may be a read error. The CDR3 region is CASRIGAPNENLFF. CDR3 sequence (DNA): TGTGCCAGCAGAATAGGGGCGCCCAATGAAAACCTGTTTTTT. The gene calls are TRBV28 and TRBJ1-4; possibly TRBD1 for D (5 bases). Germline assignment: CDR1 MDHEN and CDR2 SYDVKM. The CDR3 spans 14 residues.

In its sample, this clonotype was seen many times. This rearrangement joins TRBV5-1 to TRBJ2-7; TRBD1 aligns across 9 bases. With V trimmed by 0 bases and J by 2 bases, 0 bases remained unmatched. The CDR3 runs 14 residues. Per germline, CDR1 SGHRS and CDR2 YFSETQ. CDR3 sequence reads: CASSLGDRAYEQYF. The CDR3 region has the DNA TGCGCCAGCAGCTTGGGGGACAGGGCCTACGAGCAGTACTTC.

This clonotype was detected many times. This chain joins TRBV20-1 and TRBJ2-7, with D maybe TRBD1 (7 bases). Germline CDR1 and CDR2: DFQATT and SNEGSKA (reference sequence). This CDR3 is built from 16 residues. Trimming shortened V by 5 bases and J by 3 bases, and 23 bases separated the two germline ends. The CDR3 DNA follows: TGCAGTGCTGGCAGGAACAGGGGAGGAAGCGTCTACGAGCAGTACTTC. Residues: CSAGRNRGGSVYEQYF.

The sample holds many counts of this clonotype. The chain's CDR3 is CASKGQIDQPQHF. For the CDR3, the DNA is TGTGCCAGCAAGGGACAGATAGATCAGCCCCAGCATTTT. The chain links TRBV2 to TRBJ1-5; 7 nucleotides match TRBD1. After removal of 7 bases from V and 5 bases from J, the junction contained 5 bases not matched to a gene. The CDR3 covers 13 residues. Germline loops: CDR1 SNHLY, CDR2 FYNNEI.

This clonotype has a count of ten or more. Here the CDR3 DNA reads TGCGCCAGCAGCTTGGAGGGGGGGTTCTACGAGCAGTACTTC. Encoded protein: CASSLEGGFYEQYF. This chain uses TRBV5-1 with TRBJ2-7; possible D gene TRBD2, 7 bases. The CDR3 has 14 residues. Trimming removed 0 bases at V and 3 bases at J, with 10 bases between. Germline CDR1 SGHRS, CDR2 YFSETQ.

This clonotype was recorded many times. V gene TRBV4-2 combines with J gene TRBJ1-5; the D gene is possibly TRBD1 (5 bases). The CDR3 runs to 16 residues. CDR1 is LGHNA and CDR2 is YNFKEQ in the germline V gene. V gave up 1 base and J gave up 3 bases, with 13 bases separating them. CDR3 bases: TGTGCCAGCAGCCAAGTGTGGGTGGGGACCAATCAGCCCCAGCATTTT. Protein product: CASSQVWVGTNQPQHF.

This clonotype has at least ten counts. The gene calls are TRBV2 and TRBJ2-3, with D maybe TRBD2 (6 bases). The V gene lost 10 bases and the J gene lost 0 bases, with 17 bases spanning the gap. The germline V gene encodes CDR1 SNHLY and CDR2 FYNNEI. This CDR3 is 15 amino acids long. The DNA for the CDR3 is TGTGCCACCACACCCCAGGGACTCAGCACAGATACGCAGTATTTT. Translating gives CATTPQGLSTDTQYF.